These T cell receptor beta chains were read from a single sample in a study of control samples from healthy donors and cancer patients. Sequencing used immunoSEQ multiplex PCR; TCRdb keeps in-frame clones, though not all of them. The data show 110,000 to 150,000 clones, under 90% seen once. The sequenced material came from blood. The receptors were sampled from a man under 40 in good health. Each CDR3 is given with its conserved first and last residue. The D gene is left open where the match is weak. Size is stated for part of the rows, as once, few or many counts, or as a class when the clone is expanded.

D,size,J,V,DNA,CDR3
TRBD2,once,TRBJ2-3,TRBV6-5,TGTGCCAGCAATAGCGGGGGTCAGGTGGATACGCAGTATTTT,CASNSGGQVDTQYF
NA,NA,TRBJ2-7,TRBV6-1,TGTGCCAGCAGTGAAGCCCCCTTGCGGGGCACCTACGAGCAGTACTTC,CASSEAPLRGTYEQYF
NA,NA,TRBJ2-3,TRBV7-8,TGTGCCAGCAGCCGAGGACTTCTAAGCACAGATACGCAGTATTTT,CASSRGLLSTDTQYF
NA,once,TRBJ2-5,TRBV3-1/TRBV3-2,TGTGCCAGCAGCCAAGACCCGGGTATAGCCCAAGAGACCCAGTACTTC,CASSQDPGIAQETQYF
NA,NA,TRBJ2-2,TRBV6-2/TRBV6-3,TGTGCCAGCAGCCGCAACAGGGCCGGGGAGCTGTTTTTT,CASSRNRAGELFF
NA,NA,TRBJ1-1,TRBV30,TGTGCCTGGATCCTGCCACCCCCCCTTCGATGGACACCCAGGGGCATGAACACTGAAGCTTTCTTT,CAWILPPPLRWTPRGMNTEAFF
NA,NA,TRBJ1-5,TRBV4-2,TGTGCCAGCAGCCAAGAGAGGGGTAGCAATCAGCCCCAGCATTTT,CASSQERGSNQPQHF
NA,few,TRBJ2-1,TRBV18,TGTGCCAGCTCACCCCGCTCGCGCGGGTTCTCCTACAATGAGCAGTTCTTC,CASSPRSRGFSYNEQFF
NA,once,TRBJ2-5,TRBV7-2,TGTGCCAGCAGCTTAGGCAGGGGAGAGACCCAGTACTTC,CASSLGRGETQYF
NA,NA,TRBJ1-2,TRBV11-1,TGTGCCAGCAGCTTTCAGACTAACTATGGCTACACCTTC,CASSFQTNYGYTF
NA,NA,TRBJ2-3,TRBV7-3,TGTGCCAGCAGCGCAGACTACACAGATACGCAGTATTTT,CASSADYTDTQYF
NA,NA,TRBJ2-3,TRBV6-2/TRBV6-3,TGTGCCAGCAGTTACCCGCCCGGCTTTGATACGCAGTATTTT,CASSYPPGFDTQYF
TRBD2,NA,TRBJ2-7,TRBV19,TGTGCCAGTAGAGTAGCGGGAGTACCCTCCTACGAGCAGTACTTC,CASRVAGVPSYEQYF
NA,once,TRBJ2-2,TRBV5-1,TGCGCCAGCAGCTGGCTAGAGAACACCGGGGAGCTGTTTTTT,CASSWLENTGELFF
NA,NA,TRBJ1-4,TRBV7-2,TGTGCCAGCAGCACATCCGCCGGCTCAACTAATGAAAAACTGTTTTTT,CASSTSAGSTNEKLFF
NA,NA,TRBJ2-7,TRBV10-3,TGTGCCACCGGGGACGGGAGAACCTACGAGCAGTACTTC,CATGDGRTYEQYF
NA,NA,TRBJ2-7,TRBV7-2,TGTGCCAGCAGGCAGGGGGGAAGCTCCTACGAGCAGTACTTC,CASRQGGSSYEQYF
TRBD1,NA,TRBJ2-7,TRBV2,TGTGCCAGCAGGGAACAGGGGAGCTCCTACGAGCAGTACTTC,CASREQGSSYEQYF
NA,NA,TRBJ2-6,TRBV9,TGTGCCAGCAGCGTAGAGGAGGTTGGGGTCTCTGGGGCCAACGTCCTGACTTTC,CASSVEEVGVSGANVLTF
NA,NA,TRBJ2-5,TRBV2,TGTGCCAGCAGTGTTATGGGACGCAAGCCACAAGAGACCCAGTACTTC,CASSVMGRKPQETQYF
NA,NA,TRBJ2-1,TRBV4-3,TGCGCCAGCAGCCCCCTGGGGGGGGCGGATGAGCAGTTCTTC,CASSPLGGADEQFF
NA,NA,TRBJ1-2,TRBV4-3,TGCGCCAGCAGCCAAGACCCGAGGGGGTATGGCTACACCTTC,CASSQDPRGYGYTF
NA,NA,TRBJ2-3,TRBV11-3,TGTGCCAGCAGCTTATCCCCTAGCGATACGCAGTATTTT,CASSLSPSDTQYF
NA,NA,TRBJ2-5,TRBV3-1/TRBV3-2,TGTGCCAGCAGCCAAGGCACTTACGGCCAAGAGACCCAGTACTTC,CASSQGTYGQETQYF
NA,NA,TRBJ2-3,TRBV12-5,TGTGCTAGTGGCGATCCGGGGGAGCAATCCGATACGCAGTATTTT,CASGDPGEQSDTQYF
NA,NA,TRBJ2-1,TRBV7-3,TGTGCCAGCAGCTTAACGACAGATGGGGCTGCGGGGCCTGATGAGCAGTTCTTC,CASSLTTDGAAGPDEQFF
NA,many,TRBJ2-5,TRBV4-3,TGCGCCAGCAGCCAAGATAGGTCCGGGGAGACCCAGTACTTC,CASSQDRSGETQYF
NA,NA,TRBJ2-5,TRBV5-1,TGCGCCAGCAGCCTCACATCTACGTACCAAGAGACCCAGTACTTC,CASSLTSTYQETQYF
TRBD1,NA,TRBJ2-3,TRBV5-4,TGTGCCAGCAGCTTCCAGGGGGCAGATACGCAGTATTTT,CASSFQGADTQYF
NA,NA,TRBJ2-3,TRBV9,TGTGCCAGCAGCGCCCTCGGGTCGACAGATACGCAGTATTTT,CASSALGSTDTQYF
TRBD2,NA,TRBJ2-3,TRBV3-1/TRBV3-2,TGTGCCAGCAGCCAAGGGGTTGCGAGCGGGGGGGCCGGAGATACGCAGTATTTT,CASSQGVASGGAGDTQYF
TRBD1,NA,TRBJ2-7,TRBV7-9,TGTGCCAGCAGCCTACCGGGACAGCCCTACGAGCAGTACTTC,CASSLPGQPYEQYF
NA,NA,TRBJ2-3,TRBV5-1,TGCGCCAGCAGCGGGGGAGTAGGGGATACGCAGTATTTT,CASSGGVGDTQYF
NA,NA,TRBJ1-2,TRBV12-3/TRBV12-4,TGTGCCAGCAGTTTAGACAGGGCGAATGGCTACACCTTC,CASSLDRANGYTF
NA,NA,TRBJ1-1,TRBV21-1,TGTGCCAGCAGTAGGGGGGCTTTCTTT,CASSRGAFF
TRBD1,NA,TRBJ2-7,TRBV10-3,TGTGCCATCAGTGTTCGGACAGGGGTGGGCGAGCAGTACTTC,CAISVRTGVGEQYF
NA,NA,TRBJ2-7,TRBV6-5,TGTGCCAGCAAAAGGAACCGGGACAATAACTACGAGCAGTACTTC,CASKRNRDNNYEQYF
NA,NA,TRBJ1-3,TRBV20-1,TGCAGTGCTAGTACAGGGCCTGGAAACACCATATATTTT,CSASTGPGNTIYF
TRBD2,NA,TRBJ2-1,TRBV9,TGTGCCAGCAGCCCACTAGCGGGGGGGCATGAGCAGTTCTTC,CASSPLAGGHEQFF
NA,NA,TRBJ2-1,TRBV24-1,TGTGCCACCAGTGATTCGCTAGGACAGGCGGGGGTAGTTTACGGTGAGCAGTTCTTC,CATSDSLGQAGVVYGEQFF
TRBD1,NA,TRBJ2-7,TRBV29-1,TGCAGCGTAGGTCATGGGACAGGGCCGACCTACGAGCAGTACTTC,CSVGHGTGPTYEQYF
NA,NA,TRBJ1-1,TRBV7-9,TGTGCCAGCAGCCCCCCAAGATTTGGCACTGAAGCTTTCTTT,CASSPPRFGTEAFF
TRBD2,NA,TRBJ2-7,TRBV5-4,TGTGCCAGCAGCCCGGGGACTAGCGGGTTCAACGAGCAGTACTTC,CASSPGTSGFNEQYF
TRBD1,NA,TRBJ1-5,TRBV6-2/TRBV6-3,TGTGCCAGCAGTAAAGGGACAGGGGGAAGCCAGCCCCAGCATTTT,CASSKGTGGSQPQHF
NA,NA,TRBJ1-1,TRBV27,TGTGCCAGCGGTAGGGAGGCGTACACTGAAGCTTTCTTT,CASGREAYTEAFF
NA,NA,TRBJ2-5,TRBV6-1,TGTGCCAGCAGTGAAGCTCCGGGAAATACCCAGTACTTC,CASSEAPGNTQYF
TRBD1,NA,TRBJ1-1,TRBV27,TGTGCCAGCAGTTTATACAGGGGAAGGTTTGAAGCTTTCTTT,CASSLYRGRFEAFF
TRBD1,NA,TRBJ2-7,TRBV18,TGTGCCAGCTCAAAGGGACAGGGAGGCGTCGAGCAGTACTTC,CASSKGQGGVEQYF
NA,NA,TRBJ2-7,TRBV7-9,TGTGCCAGCAGCACCCCGGGACCTAGCTACGAGCAGTACTTC,CASSTPGPSYEQYF
NA,NA,TRBJ1-6,TRBV4-1,TGCGCCAGCAGCCAAGCAAATTCACCCCTCCACTTT,CASSQANSPLHF
TRBD2,NA,TRBJ2-7,TRBV5-8,TGTGCCAGCAGCTTGGGGCCCGGGACTAGCGTCAGCTACGAGCAGTACTTC,CASSLGPGTSVSYEQYF
NA,NA,TRBJ1-5,TRBV15,TGTGCCACCAGCAGAGTTGGGAATCAGCCCCAGCATTTT,CATSRVGNQPQHF
NA,NA,TRBJ2-1,TRBV12-5,TGTGCTAGTGGCCACCGACTAGTTGAGCAGTTCTTC,CASGHRLVEQFF
NA,NA,TRBJ2-3,TRBV11-3,TGTGCCAGCAGCCAGTCTAGGAAGACAGATACGCAGTATTTT,CASSQSRKTDTQYF
TRBD1,few,TRBJ1-1,TRBV6-4,TGTGCCAGCAGTTCCGGGGGGACAGGGTCTACTGAAGCTTTCTTT,CASSSGGTGSTEAFF
NA,NA,TRBJ2-1,TRBV19,TGTGCCAGTATCGGCAGCGCGGCTAACAATGAGCAGTTCTTC,CASIGSAANNEQFF